Shown below are 28 T cell receptor beta chains from a single sample sequenced in a study of blood T cells in healthy people across ages. PCR was performed a second time for about 6 to 12 cycles using a sample-barcoded 5' primer and a J-beta primer mix. TCRdb itself ran the 5' RACE reads through MiXCR, one entry per CDR3 protein. The table records 630,000 or so distinct CDR3 sequences, about 30% of them present only once. The specimen sequenced was blood. These receptors all come from a woman older than 75 in good health.

The chain is built from TRBV29-1 and TRBJ1-4; D unclear. Trimming left V 2 bases short and J 8 bases short, with 21 bases between. CDR1 and CDR2 (germline): SQVTM, ANQGSEA. CDR3 size: 16 residues. This CDR3 reads CSVERVVGKEREKLFF. CDR3 sequence (DNA): TGCAGCGTTGAAAGGGTTGTTGGCAAGGAAAGGGAAAAACTGTTTTTT.

There are many counts of this clonotype. The chain is built from TRBV7-3 and TRBJ2-3; D is unclear. The V gene lost 2 bases and the J gene lost 2 bases, with 8 bases spanning the gap. Germline V lookup: CDR1 SGHTA, CDR2 FQGTGA. This CDR3 has 14 amino acids. The CDR3 bases are TGTGCCAGCAGCTTACACCTTCCCACAGATACGCAGTATTTT. This gives the protein CASSLHLPTDTQYF.

This clonotype was counted ten times or more. The V and J genes are TRBV5-8 and TRBJ2-3, with 8 bases lining up with TRBD1. CDR3 length equals 17 residues. V lost 1 base, J lost 1 base, and 8 bases stayed unmatched. Germline CDR1 SGHTS, CDR2 YDEGEE. The CDR3 sequence is CASSLFIRTGRTDTQYF. In nucleotides, the CDR3 is TGTGCCAGCAGCTTGTTCATCAGGACAGGGCGCACAGATACGCAGTATTTT.

Worth noting for this clonotype: Being one base from a much bigger clone, this may be a read error. The chain joins TRBV12-3 or TRBV12-4 to TRBJ2-3; D ambiguous. This CDR3 region has 15 residues. The CDR3 loop reads CASSPAGSRTDTRYF. CDR3 in DNA: TGTGCCAGCAGTCCTGCAGGAAGCCGCACAGATACGCGGTATTTT.

As for this clonotype: Possible read error: a much larger clone is one base away. V and J are TRBV20-1 and TRBJ2-3; D is perhaps TRBD2 (6 bases). The ends were cut back, 2 bases at V and 1 base at J, with 16 bases in the middle. CDR3 length equals 16 residues. Germline CDR1 and CDR2: DFQATT and SNEGSKA (reference sequence). As DNA, the CDR3 is TGCAGTGCTAGACCCCACGGGCGGGGTGGCACAGATACGCAGTATTTT. Amino acids: CSARPHGRGGTDTQYF.

The rearrangement joins TRBV27 to TRBJ1-5; TRBD1 aligns across 10 bases. The CDR3 spans 15 residues. The germline gives CDR1 MNHEY, CDR2 SMNVEV (reference sequence). J lost 6 bases, V lost 3 bases, and 5 bases had no gene match. CDR3 sequence (DNA): TGTGCCAGCAGTTTGGACAGGGGGTATGGTCAGCCCCAGCATTTT. Its protein product is CASSLDRGYGQPQHF.

This clonotype appeared many times. The chain uses TRBV7-3 and TRBJ2-3; TRBD2 agrees at 11 bases. The CDR3 is 17 residues long. Germline values: CDR1 SGHTA, CDR2 FQGTGA. V was clipped by 0 bases and J by 4 bases; unmatched bases: 6. The CDR3 protein is CASSLTGSGGAADTQYF. Written as DNA, the CDR3 is TGTGCCAGCAGCTTAACGGGTAGCGGGGGGGCGGCAGATACGCAGTATTTT.

The sample holds many counts of this clonotype. The chain joins TRBV7-2 to TRBJ2-5; perhaps TRBD1 as D (5 bases). Germline V gives CDR1 SGHTA, CDR2 FQGNSA. The CDR3 contains 15 residues. The V gene lost 1 base and the J gene lost 6 bases, with 15 bases spanning the gap. The CDR3 nucleotides are TGTGCCAGCAGCTTAGGAGGTACAGGTTTTAAGACCCAGTACTTC. Its translation is CASSLGGTGFKTQYF.

This clonotype was recorded at least ten times. The chain has TRBV6-5 and TRBJ2-7; TRBD2 matches 15 bases. Unmatched junction bases numbered 6, after V lost 3 bases and J lost 0 bases. This CDR3 has 18 amino acids. Germline V CDR1 and CDR2: MNHEY, SVGAGI. CDR3 residues: CASSYTGLAGGYSYEQYF. Here the CDR3 DNA reads TGTGCCAGCAGTTATACGGGACTAGCGGGGGGCTACTCCTACGAGCAGTACTTC.

This clonotype was detected ten times or more. V and J are TRBV20-1 and TRBJ1-5; D call uncertain. V shed 6 bases and J shed 4 bases, with 16 bases lying between them. CDR3 length: 14 amino acids. Germline V lookup: CDR1 DFQATT, CDR2 SNEGSKA (reference sequence). The DNA of the CDR3 is TGCAGTGCCGGGGATCCATTACCGAATCAGCCCCAGCATTTT. Protein: CSAGDPLPNQPQHF.

The genes are TRBV12-3 or TRBV12-4 and TRBJ2-2; D remains unclear. The CDR3 loop spans 14 amino acids. V lost 6 bases and J lost 4, with 12 bases in between. The CDR3, as DNA: TGTGCCAGCAGCCCGGACGGAGCCACCGGGGAGCTGTTTTTT. Its protein is CASSPDGATGELFF.

This clonotype appeared many times. The DNA of the CDR3 is TGCAGCGTTGATCCGGGGGGCGTGCGCGAGCAGTACTTC. Amino acid sequence: CSVDPGGVREQYF. This rearrangement joins TRBV29-1 to TRBJ2-7; D may be TRBD2 (7 bases). The V end was cut by 3 bases, the J end by 6 bases, with 15 bases between. This CDR3 spans 13 amino acids. CDR1 and CDR2 (germline): SQVTM, ANQGSEA.

This chain joins TRBV5-1 and TRBJ1-6; unclear D gene. In germline, CDR1 is SGHRS, CDR2 YFSETQ. This CDR3 is built from 12 residues. V lost 4 bases and J lost 5, with 4 bases in between. This chain's CDR3 is CASSTDNSPLHF. The CDR3 coding sequence is TGCGCCAGCAGCACCGATAATTCACCCCTCCACTTT.

The chain is built from TRBV30 and TRBJ2-7, with 8 bases fitting TRBD1. The J segment lost 0 bases and the V segment lost 3 bases, leaving 7 bases of the junction unmatched. The germline V gene encodes CDR1 GTSNPN and CDR2 SVGIG (reference sequence). This CDR3 is built from 15 residues. The DNA of the CDR3 is TGTGCCTGGAGGGCCGACAGGGGATACTCCTACGAGCAGTACTTC. Translation gives CAWRADRGYSYEQYF.

This chain joins TRBV11-2 and TRBJ2-3, with 9 bases matching TRBD1. Germline assignment: CDR1 SGHAT and CDR2 FQNNGV. The J segment lost 6 bases and the V segment lost 4 bases, leaving 20 bases of the junction unmatched. The CDR3 length is 19 residues. The CDR3 nucleotides read TGTGCCAGCAGCTGTACAGTGAGGACAGGGGATGGGATGGATGATACGCAGTATTTT. This encodes CASSCTVRTGDGMDDTQYF.

The chain has TRBV6-6 and TRBJ1-4, with D maybe TRBD1 (6 bases). Deletions cut 6 bases from V and 7 bases from J, with 6 bases between. Germline V CDR1 and CDR2: MNHNY, SVGAGI (reference sequence). This CDR3 is 11 amino acids long. In DNA, the CDR3 is TGTGCCAGCAGACAGGGTGAAAAACTGTTTTTT. Translation: CASRQGEKLFF.

This chain joins TRBV2 and TRBJ2-1; 9 bases agree with TRBD2. V trimming: 6 bases; J trimming: 0 bases; junction bases outside the gene matches: 6. CDR3 length: 16 amino acids. CDR1 and CDR2 (germline): SNHLY, FYNNEI. CDR3 bases: TGTGCCAGCAGCGATAGCGGGGGCTTCTCCTACAATGAGCAGTTCTTC. This translates into CASSDSGGFSYNEQFF.

This clonotype has at least ten counts. V and J are TRBV25-1 and TRBJ2-3; D is unresolved. V lost 1 base and J 4 bases, leaving 6 bases between the germline ends. The CDR3 spans 13 residues. CDR1 MGHDK and CDR2 SYGVNS come from the germline V gene. The CDR3 DNA reads as TGTGCCAGCAGTGAATTTGGGGCAGATACGCAGTATTTT. This sequence encodes CASSEFGADTQYF.

The rearrangement uses TRBV11-2 and TRBJ2-1, with 12 positions matching TRBD2. The V segment lost 4 bases and the J segment 9 bases; nucleotides outside the gene matches: 10. The germline V gene has CDR1 SGHAT and CDR2 FQNNGV. The CDR3 runs to 16 residues. The CDR3 loop is CASSYGLAGSWGEQFF. The CDR3 region has the DNA TGTGCCAGCAGCTACGGACTAGCGGGGTCGTGGGGTGAGCAGTTCTTC.

This clonotype was observed at least ten times. This chain connects TRBV5-6 to TRBJ1-2; D unresolved. The V end lost 6 bases, the J end lost 6 bases, and 15 bases lay between the germline ends. The germline V gene encodes CDR1 SGHDT and CDR2 YYEEEE. This CDR3 spans 13 amino acids. The CDR3, as DNA: TGTGCCAGCATGCCGGGCCCATGGGATGGCTACACCTTC. This translates into CASMPGPWDGYTF.

The chain carries TRBV7-3 and TRBJ1-5; 7 nucleotides match TRBD1. This CDR3 has 16 residues. Per the germline V gene, CDR1 is SGHTA and CDR2 is FQGTGA. The trim removed 1 base at V and 6 bases at J, leaving 9 bases unmatched. CDR3 sequence (DNA): TGTGCCAGCAGCTTAAAGGAGGCAGGGGGGACTCAGCCCCAGCATTTT. Translation: CASSLKEAGGTQPQHF.

The J gene is TRBJ2-7, the V gene TRBV7-8, with D possibly TRBD2 on 7 matching bases. The ends were cut back, 5 bases at V and 3 bases at J, with 14 bases in the middle. The CDR3 is made up of 14 amino acids. Germline CDR1 reads SGHVS; CDR2 reads FQNEAQ. CDR3 sequence (DNA): TGTGCCAGCAGCACCCGAGGGGGGGGCTACGAGCAGTACTTC. Amino acids: CASSTRGGGYEQYF.

V usage is TRBV28 and J usage is TRBJ2-7, with D possibly being TRBD2 (5 bases). Trimming took off 6 bases at V and 4 bases at J, with 10 bases between the two ends. This CDR3 comprises 12 residues. The germline V gene encodes CDR1 MDHEN and CDR2 SYDVKM. The CDR3 region has the DNA TGTGCCAGCAGACCGGGGATTTACGAGCAGTACTTC. Translating it yields CASRPGIYEQYF. Full variable domain (rest looked up from reference TRBV28 and TRBJ2-7): DVKVTQSSRYLVKRTGEKVFLECVQDMDHENMFWYRQDPGLGLRLIYFSYDVKMKEKGDIPEGYSVSREKKERFSLILESASTNQTSMYLCASRPGIYEQYFGPGTRLTVT.

This clonotype was detected only a few times. A much larger clone differs by one base, so this may be a read error. This chain uses TRBV12-3 or TRBV12-4 with TRBJ2-7, with D perhaps TRBD2 (6 bases). The length of the CDR3 is 15 residues. V was cut by 3 bases and J by 2 bases, with 14 bases left in between. The CDR3 DNA reads as TGTGCCAGCAGTTTTGCGCCGGGGGTACCCTACGAGCAGTACTTC. As protein: CASSFAPGVPYEQYF.

Ten or more counts support this clonotype. The V and J genes are TRBV20-1 and TRBJ1-5, with 8 bases that match TRBD1. CDR1 is DFQATT and CDR2 is SNEGSKA in the germline V gene (reference sequence). The CDR3 totals 13 residues. Trimming took 6 bases from V and 5 from J; bases not matched to a gene: 6. CDR3 sequence: CSASTGAHQPQHF. The CDR3 DNA follows: TGCAGTGCGTCGACAGGGGCCCATCAGCCCCAGCATTTT.

This clonotype showed up many times. The V call is TRBV7-9, the J call TRBJ1-2; 7 nucleotides line up with TRBD1. The CDR3 covers 14 residues. V lost 7 bases and J lost 8; bases outside the gene matches: 13. Germline CDR1 SEHNR, CDR2 FQNEAQ (reference sequence). CDR3 in amino acids: CASIPGGQTRGYTF. The CDR3 DNA reads TGTGCCAGCATCCCAGGGGGACAGACTAGAGGCTACACCTTC.

With regard to this clonotype: Given the absence of the conserved phenylalanine or tryptophan at the CDR3 end, a read error is likely. The rearrangement uses TRBV5-6 and TRBJ2-1; 8 bases match TRBD1. The CDR3 sequence is 16 residues long. The germline gives CDR1 SGHDT, CDR2 YYEEEE. J lost 6 bases, V lost 4 bases, and 12 bases had no gene match. CDR3 DNA: TGTGCCAGCAGCCCAAAGACAGGGGCTAGCTCCAATGAGCAGTTCGTC. Translation gives CASSPKTGASSNEQFV.

Many counts were recorded for this clonotype. The chain combines TRBV6-5 with TRBJ2-7; weak D call: TRBD2 (6 bases). Trimming took off 6 bases at V and 1 base at J, with 13 bases between the two ends. The length of the CDR3 is 14 residues. Germline CDR1 is MNHEY and CDR2 is SVGAGI. As DNA, the CDR3 is TGTGCCAGCAGCCCCACGGGGACTTCCTACGAGCAGTACTTC. Amino acid sequence: CASSPTGTSYEQYF.